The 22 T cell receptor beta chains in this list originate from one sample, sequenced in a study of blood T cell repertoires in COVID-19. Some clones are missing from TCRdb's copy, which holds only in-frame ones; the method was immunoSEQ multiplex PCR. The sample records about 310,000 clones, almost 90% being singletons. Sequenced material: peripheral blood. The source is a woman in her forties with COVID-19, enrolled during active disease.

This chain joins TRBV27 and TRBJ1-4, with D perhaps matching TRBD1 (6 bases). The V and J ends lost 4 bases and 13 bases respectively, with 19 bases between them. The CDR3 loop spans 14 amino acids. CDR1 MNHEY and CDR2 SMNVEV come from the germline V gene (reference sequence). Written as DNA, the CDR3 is TGTGCCAGCAGTTCCCGACAGCAACAGGGAAGACTGTTTTTT. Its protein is CASSSRQQQGRLFF. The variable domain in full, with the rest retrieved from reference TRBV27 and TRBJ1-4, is EAQVTQNPRYLITVTGKKLTVTCSQNMNHEYMSWYRQDPGLGLRQIYYSMNVEVTDKGDVPEGYKVSRKEKRNFPLILESPSPNQTSLYFCASSSRQQQGRLFFGSGTQLSVL.

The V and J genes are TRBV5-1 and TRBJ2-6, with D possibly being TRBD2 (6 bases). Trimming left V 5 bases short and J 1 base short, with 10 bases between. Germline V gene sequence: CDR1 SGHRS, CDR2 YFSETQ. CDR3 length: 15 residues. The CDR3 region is CASRVGGSGANVLTF. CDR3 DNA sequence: TGCGCCAGCAGGGTGGGAGGTTCTGGGGCCAACGTCCTGACTTTC.

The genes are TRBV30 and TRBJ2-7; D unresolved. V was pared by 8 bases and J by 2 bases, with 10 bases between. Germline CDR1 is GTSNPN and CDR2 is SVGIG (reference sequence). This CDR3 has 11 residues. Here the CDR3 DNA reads TGTGCCATGTCCTCGGCCTACGAGCAGTACTTC. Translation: CAMSSAYEQYF. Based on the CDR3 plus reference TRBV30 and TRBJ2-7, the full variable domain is SQTIHQWPATLVQPVGSPLSLECTVEGTSNPNLYWYRQAAGRGLQLLFYSVGIGQISSEVPQNLSASRPQDRQFILSSKKLLLSDSGFYLCAMSSAYEQYFGPGTRLTVT.

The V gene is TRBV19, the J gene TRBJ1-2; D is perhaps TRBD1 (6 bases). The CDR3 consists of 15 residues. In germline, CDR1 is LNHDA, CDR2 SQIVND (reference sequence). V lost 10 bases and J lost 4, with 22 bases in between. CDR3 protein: CATSPGGALGYGYTF. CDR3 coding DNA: TGTGCCACATCCCCGGGGGGCGCTTTAGGCTATGGCTACACCTTC.

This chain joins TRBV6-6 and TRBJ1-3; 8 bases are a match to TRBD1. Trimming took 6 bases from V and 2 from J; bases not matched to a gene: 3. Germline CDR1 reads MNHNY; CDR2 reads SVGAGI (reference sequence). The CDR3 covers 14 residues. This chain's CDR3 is CASSLQGAGNTIYF. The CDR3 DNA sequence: TGTGCCAGCAGCCTACAGGGGGCTGGAAACACCATATATTTT.

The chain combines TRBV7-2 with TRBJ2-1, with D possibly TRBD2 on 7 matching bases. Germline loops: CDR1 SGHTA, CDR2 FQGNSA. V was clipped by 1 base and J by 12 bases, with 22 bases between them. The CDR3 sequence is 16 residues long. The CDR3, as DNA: TGTGCCAGCAGCTTAGGCGGCGGGGGACGCGTACAGGGGCAGTTCTTC. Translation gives CASSLGGGGRVQGQFF. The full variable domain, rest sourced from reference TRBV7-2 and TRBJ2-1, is GAGVSQSPSNKVTEKGKDVELRCDPISGHTALYWYRQSLGQGLEFLIYFQGNSAPDKSGLPSDRFSAERTGGSVSTLTIQRTQQEDSAVYLCASSLGGGGRVQGQFFGPGTRLTVL.

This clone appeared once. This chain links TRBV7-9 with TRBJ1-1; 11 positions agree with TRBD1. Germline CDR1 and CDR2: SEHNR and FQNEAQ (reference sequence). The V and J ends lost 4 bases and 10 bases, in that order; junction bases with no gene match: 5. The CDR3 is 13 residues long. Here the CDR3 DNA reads TGTGCCAGCAGCTCCAGGACAGGGGGCCTAGCTTTCTTT. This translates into CASSSRTGGLAFF. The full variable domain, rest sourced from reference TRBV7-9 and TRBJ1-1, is DTGVSQNPRHKITKRGQNVTFRCDPISEHNRLYWYRQTLGQGPEFLTYFQNEAQLEKSRLLSDRFSAERPKGSFSTLEIQRTEQGDSAMYLCASSSRTGGLAFFGQGTRLTVV.

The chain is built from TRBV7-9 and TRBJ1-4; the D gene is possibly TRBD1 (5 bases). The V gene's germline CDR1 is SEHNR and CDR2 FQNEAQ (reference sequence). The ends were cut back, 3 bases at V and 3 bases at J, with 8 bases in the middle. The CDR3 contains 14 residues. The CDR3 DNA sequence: TGTGCCAGCAGCTTGGACATCCCTAATGAAAAACTGTTTTTT. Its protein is CASSLDIPNEKLFF. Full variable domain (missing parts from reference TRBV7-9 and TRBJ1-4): DTGVSQNPRHKITKRGQNVTFRCDPISEHNRLYWYRQTLGQGPEFLTYFQNEAQLEKSRLLSDRFSAERPKGSFSTLEIQRTEQGDSAMYLCASSLDIPNEKLFFGSGTQLSVL.

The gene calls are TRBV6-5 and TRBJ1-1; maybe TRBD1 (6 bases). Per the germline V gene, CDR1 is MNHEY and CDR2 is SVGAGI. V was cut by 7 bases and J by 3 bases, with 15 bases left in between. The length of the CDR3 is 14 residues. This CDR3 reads CASNPQGFYTEAFF. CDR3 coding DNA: TGTGCCAGCAACCCCCAGGGGTTTTACACTGAAGCTTTCTTT.

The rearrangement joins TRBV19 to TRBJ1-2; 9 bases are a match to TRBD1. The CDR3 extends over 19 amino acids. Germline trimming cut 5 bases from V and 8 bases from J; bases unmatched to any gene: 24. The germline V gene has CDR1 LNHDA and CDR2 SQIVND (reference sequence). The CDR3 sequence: CASSPQQGAGGKGIWGYTF. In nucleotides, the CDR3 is TGTGCCAGTAGTCCCCAACAGGGGGCAGGGGGAAAAGGGATATGGGGCTACACCTTC.

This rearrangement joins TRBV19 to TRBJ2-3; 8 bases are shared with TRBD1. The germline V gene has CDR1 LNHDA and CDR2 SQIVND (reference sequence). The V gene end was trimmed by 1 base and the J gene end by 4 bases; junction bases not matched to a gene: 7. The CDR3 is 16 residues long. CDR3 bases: TGTGCCAGTAGTATAGGCGACAGGGGTTGGGCAGATACGCAGTATTTT. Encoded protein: CASSIGDRGWADTQYF.

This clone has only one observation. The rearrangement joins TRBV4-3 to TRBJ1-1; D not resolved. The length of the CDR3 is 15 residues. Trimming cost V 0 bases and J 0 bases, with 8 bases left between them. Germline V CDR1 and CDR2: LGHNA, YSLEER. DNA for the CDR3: TGCGCCAGCAGCCAAGATTCGTCGGTGAACACTGAAGCTTTCTTT. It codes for CASSQDSSVNTEAFF.

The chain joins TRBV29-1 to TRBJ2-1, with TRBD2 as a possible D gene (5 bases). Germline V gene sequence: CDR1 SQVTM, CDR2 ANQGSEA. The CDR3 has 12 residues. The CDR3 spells CKAGGSYNEQFF. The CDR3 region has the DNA TGCAAGGCCGGAGGCTCCTACAATGAGCAGTTCTTC.

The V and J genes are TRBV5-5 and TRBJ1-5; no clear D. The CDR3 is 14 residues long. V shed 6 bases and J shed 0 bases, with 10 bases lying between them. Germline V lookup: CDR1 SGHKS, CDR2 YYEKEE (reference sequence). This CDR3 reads CASTTAFSNQPQHF. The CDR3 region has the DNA TGTGCCAGCACCACAGCTTTTAGCAATCAGCCCCAGCATTTT.

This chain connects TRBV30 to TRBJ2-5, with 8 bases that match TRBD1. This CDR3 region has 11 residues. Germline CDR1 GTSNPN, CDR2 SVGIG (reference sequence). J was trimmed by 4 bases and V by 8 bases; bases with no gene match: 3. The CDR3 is CARGQAETQYF. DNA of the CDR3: TGTGCCCGGGGACAGGCAGAGACCCAGTACTTC.

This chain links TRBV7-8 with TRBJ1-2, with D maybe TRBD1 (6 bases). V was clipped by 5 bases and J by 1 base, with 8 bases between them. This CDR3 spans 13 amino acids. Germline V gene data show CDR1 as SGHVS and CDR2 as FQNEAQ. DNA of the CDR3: TGTGCCAGCAGCCCGGACAGTAACTATGGCTACACCTTC. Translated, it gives CASSPDSNYGYTF.

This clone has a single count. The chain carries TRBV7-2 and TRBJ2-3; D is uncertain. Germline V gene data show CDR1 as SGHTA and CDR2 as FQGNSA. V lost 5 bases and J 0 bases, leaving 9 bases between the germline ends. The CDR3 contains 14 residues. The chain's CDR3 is CASSPQASTDTQYF. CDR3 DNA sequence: TGTGCCAGCAGCCCCCAGGCTAGCACAGATACGCAGTATTTT.

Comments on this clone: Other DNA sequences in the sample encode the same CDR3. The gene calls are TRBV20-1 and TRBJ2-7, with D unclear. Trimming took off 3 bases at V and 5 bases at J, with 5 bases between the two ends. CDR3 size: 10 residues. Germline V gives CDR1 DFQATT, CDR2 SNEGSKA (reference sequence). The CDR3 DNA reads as TGCAGTGCTAGCGGTGACGAGCAGTACTTC. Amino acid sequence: CSASGDEQYF.

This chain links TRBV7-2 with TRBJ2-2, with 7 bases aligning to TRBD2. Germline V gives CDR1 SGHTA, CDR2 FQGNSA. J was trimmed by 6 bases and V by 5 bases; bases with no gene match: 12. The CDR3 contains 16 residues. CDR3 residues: CASSPDGNSGAGELFF. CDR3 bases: TGTGCCAGCAGCCCTGACGGAAACAGCGGGGCCGGGGAGCTGTTTTTT.

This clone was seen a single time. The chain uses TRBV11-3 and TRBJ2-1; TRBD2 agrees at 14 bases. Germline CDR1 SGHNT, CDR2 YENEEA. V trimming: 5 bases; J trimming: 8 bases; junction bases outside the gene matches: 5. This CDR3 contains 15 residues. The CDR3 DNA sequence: TGTGCCAGCAGCGCGGGACTAGCGGGAGTAGATGAGCAGTTCTTC. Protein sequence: CASSAGLAGVDEQFF.

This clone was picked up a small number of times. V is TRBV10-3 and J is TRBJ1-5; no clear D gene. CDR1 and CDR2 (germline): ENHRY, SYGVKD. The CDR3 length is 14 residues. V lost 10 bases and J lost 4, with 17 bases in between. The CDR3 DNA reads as TGTGCCACTACCGACGGGTCTGGGAATCAGCCCCAGCATTTT. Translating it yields CATTDGSGNQPQHF.

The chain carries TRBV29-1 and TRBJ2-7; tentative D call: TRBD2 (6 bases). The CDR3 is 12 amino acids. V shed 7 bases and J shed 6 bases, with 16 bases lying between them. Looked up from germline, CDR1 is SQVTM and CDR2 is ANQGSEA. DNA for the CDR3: TGCAGCGCCGGCGGGGCCGCCGGCGAGCAGTACTTC. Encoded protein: CSAGGAAGEQYF.